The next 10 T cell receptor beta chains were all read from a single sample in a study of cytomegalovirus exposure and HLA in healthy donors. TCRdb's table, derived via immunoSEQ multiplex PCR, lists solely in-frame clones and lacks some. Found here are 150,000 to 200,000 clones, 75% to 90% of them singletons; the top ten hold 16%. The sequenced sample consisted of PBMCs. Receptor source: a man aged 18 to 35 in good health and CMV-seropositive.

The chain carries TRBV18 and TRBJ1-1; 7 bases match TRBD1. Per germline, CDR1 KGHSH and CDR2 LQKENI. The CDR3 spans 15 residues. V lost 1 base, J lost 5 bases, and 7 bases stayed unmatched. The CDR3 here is CASSPREGAGTEAFF. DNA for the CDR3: TGTGCCAGCTCACCACGCGAGGGGGCTGGTACTGAAGCTTTCTTT.

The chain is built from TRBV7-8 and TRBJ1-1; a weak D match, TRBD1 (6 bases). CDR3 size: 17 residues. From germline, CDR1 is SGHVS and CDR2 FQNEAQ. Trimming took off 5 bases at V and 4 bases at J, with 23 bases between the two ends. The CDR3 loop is CASSLDGPGAVSTEAFF. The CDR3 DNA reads TGTGCCAGCAGCCTAGATGGGCCAGGGGCAGTAAGCACTGAAGCTTTCTTT.

In nucleotides, the CDR3 is TGCGCCAGCAGCTTAGACGAGGGTCAGCCCCAGCATTTT. This codes for CASSLDEGQPQHF. The J gene is TRBJ1-5, the V gene TRBV5-1; D is ambiguous. This CDR3 has 13 residues. V was pared by 2 bases and J by 6 bases, with 9 bases between. Per germline, CDR1 SGHRS and CDR2 YFSETQ.

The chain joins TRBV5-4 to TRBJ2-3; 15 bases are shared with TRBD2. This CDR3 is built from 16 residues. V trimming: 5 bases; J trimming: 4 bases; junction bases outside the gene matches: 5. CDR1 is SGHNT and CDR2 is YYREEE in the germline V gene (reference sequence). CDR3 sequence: CASRPGLAGGADTQYF. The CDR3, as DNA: TGTGCCAGCAGACCGGGACTAGCGGGAGGAGCAGATACGCAGTATTTT.

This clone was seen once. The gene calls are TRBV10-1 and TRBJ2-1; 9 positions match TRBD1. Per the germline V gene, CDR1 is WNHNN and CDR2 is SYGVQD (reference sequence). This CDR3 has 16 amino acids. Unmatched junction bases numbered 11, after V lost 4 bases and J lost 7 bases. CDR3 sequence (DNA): TGCGCCAGCAGTGGGGGGTGGGGACAGGGCAAAAATGAGCAGTTCTTC. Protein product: CASSGGWGQGKNEQFF.

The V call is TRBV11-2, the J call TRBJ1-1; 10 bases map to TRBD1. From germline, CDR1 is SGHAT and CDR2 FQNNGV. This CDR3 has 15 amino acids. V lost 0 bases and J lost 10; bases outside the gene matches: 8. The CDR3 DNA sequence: TGTGCCAGCAGCTTAGACCCGGGACAGGGGCTCCGAGCTTTCTTT. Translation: CASSLDPGQGLRAFF.

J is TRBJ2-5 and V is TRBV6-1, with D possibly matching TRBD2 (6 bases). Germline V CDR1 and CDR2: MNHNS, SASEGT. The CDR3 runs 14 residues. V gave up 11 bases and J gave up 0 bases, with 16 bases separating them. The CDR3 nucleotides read TGTGCCGTAAGCGGGCATTCCTACCAAGAGACCCAGTACTTC. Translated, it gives CAVSGHSYQETQYF.

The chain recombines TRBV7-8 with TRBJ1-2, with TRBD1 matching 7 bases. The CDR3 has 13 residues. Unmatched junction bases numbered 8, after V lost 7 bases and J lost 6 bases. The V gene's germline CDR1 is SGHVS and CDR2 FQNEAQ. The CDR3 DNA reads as TGTGCCAGCACTCGGCAGGGGGATCATGGCTACACCTTC. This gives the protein CASTRQGDHGYTF.

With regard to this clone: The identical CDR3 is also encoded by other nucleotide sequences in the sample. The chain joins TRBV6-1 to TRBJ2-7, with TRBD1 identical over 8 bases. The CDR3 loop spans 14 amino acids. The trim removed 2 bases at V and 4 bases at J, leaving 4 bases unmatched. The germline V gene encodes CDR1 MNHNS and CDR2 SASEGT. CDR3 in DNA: TGTGCCAGCAGTGAAACAGGGGGAACTTACGAGCAGTACTTC. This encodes CASSETGGTYEQYF.

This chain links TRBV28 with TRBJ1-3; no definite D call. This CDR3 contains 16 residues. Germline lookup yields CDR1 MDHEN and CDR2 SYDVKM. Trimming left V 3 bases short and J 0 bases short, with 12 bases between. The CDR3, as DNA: TGTGCCAGCAGTTTGAATCCGGGAGCCTCTGGAAACACCATATATTTT. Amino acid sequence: CASSLNPGASGNTIYF.